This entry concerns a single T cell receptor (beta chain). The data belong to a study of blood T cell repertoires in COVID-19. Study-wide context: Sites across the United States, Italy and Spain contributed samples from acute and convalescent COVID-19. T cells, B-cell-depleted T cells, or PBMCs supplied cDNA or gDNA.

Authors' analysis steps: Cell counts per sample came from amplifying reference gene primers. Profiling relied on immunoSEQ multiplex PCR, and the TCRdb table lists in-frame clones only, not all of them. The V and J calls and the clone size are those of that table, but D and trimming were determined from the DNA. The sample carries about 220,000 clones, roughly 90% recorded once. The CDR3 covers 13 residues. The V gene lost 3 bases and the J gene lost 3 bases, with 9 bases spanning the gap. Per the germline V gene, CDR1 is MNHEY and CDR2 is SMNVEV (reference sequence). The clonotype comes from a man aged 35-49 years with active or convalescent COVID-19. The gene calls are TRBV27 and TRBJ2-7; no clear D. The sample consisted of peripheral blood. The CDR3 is CASSFSEFYEQYF. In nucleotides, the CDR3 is TGTGCCAGCAGTTTTTCTGAGTTCTACGAGCAGTACTTC.